What follows are 30 T cell receptor beta chains derived from one specimen sequenced in a study of blood T cell repertoires in COVID-19. Here immunoSEQ multiplex PCR was the method, and the copy in TCRdb shows in-frame clones only, minus some. The table lists around 300,000 clones, 85% of them singletons. Sequencing was done on a sample of peripheral blood. The receptors originated from a human donor in a cohort sampled during active COVID-19.

The chain links TRBV27 to TRBJ1-6; TRBD1 might be the D (5 bases). The CDR3 totals 17 residues. CDR1 is MNHEY and CDR2 is SMNVEV in the germline V gene (reference sequence). V shed 2 bases and J shed 15 bases, with 26 bases lying between them. CDR3 DNA sequence: TGTGCCAGCAGTTTAATTAATACCGGAGGGTGGCGAGGGGTCCTCCACTTT. It codes for CASSLINTGGWRGVLHF.

This rearrangement joins TRBV3-1 (or the pseudogene TRBV3-2) to TRBJ1-2; TRBD1 agrees at 8 bases. After removal of 1 base from V and 5 bases from J, the junction contained 3 bases not matched to a gene. The CDR3 has 14 amino acids. Germline CDR1 and CDR2: LGHDT and YNNKEL (reference sequence). The CDR3 nucleotides read TGTGCCAGCAGCCAAGCGACAGGGGAATATGGCTACACCTTC. It translates to CASSQATGEYGYTF.

V gene TRBV29-1 combines with J gene TRBJ1-5; D might be TRBD1 (5 bases). There are 14 residues in the CDR3. Germline assignment: CDR1 SQVTM and CDR2 ANQGSEA. The V end lost 6 bases, the J end lost 4 bases, and 16 bases lay between the germline ends. The CDR3 sequence is CSVVLTASNQPQHF. CDR3 coding DNA: TGCAGCGTCGTACTGACAGCCTCAAATCAGCCCCAGCATTTT.

The V and J genes are TRBV6-5 and TRBJ2-4, with TRBD2 matching 7 bases. CDR1 is MNHEY and CDR2 is SVGAGI in the germline V gene. The ends lost 7 bases at V and 10 bases at J; junction bases unmatched: 7. The CDR3 contains 12 residues. In nucleotides, the CDR3 is TGTGCCAGCAAGGGCGGGGGACGGATTCAGTACTTC. This codes for CASKGGGRIQYF.

This chain uses TRBV30 with TRBJ1-2; D is possibly TRBD1 (6 bases). Between the trimmed V and J ends, which lost 1 base and 4 bases, there was a span of 10 bases. This CDR3 has 13 residues. CDR1 and CDR2 from the germline V gene are GTSNPN and SVGIG (reference sequence). The DNA of the CDR3 is TGTGCCTGGAGTGCCCAGGGGCTCTATGGCTACACCTTC. It encodes CAWSAQGLYGYTF.

The rearrangement uses TRBV19 and TRBJ2-2, with 7 bases aligning to TRBD1. The CDR3 sequence is 14 residues long. From germline, CDR1 is LNHDA and CDR2 SQIVND (reference sequence). V lost 4 bases and J lost 7; bases outside the gene matches: 6. CDR3 residues: CASSSQGVVGELFF. Here the CDR3 DNA reads TGTGCCAGTAGTAGTCAGGGGGTGGTCGGGGAGCTGTTTTTT.

The chain joins TRBV5-1 to TRBJ1-2, with no clear D. This CDR3 has 14 amino acids. V gave up 5 bases and J gave up 2 bases, with 13 bases separating them. The germline V gene encodes CDR1 SGHRS and CDR2 YFSETQ. The CDR3 nucleotides are TGCGCCAGCAGTGAACAGACTATGAACTATGGCTACACCTTC. This encodes CASSEQTMNYGYTF.

This chain uses TRBV27 with TRBJ1-2; TRBD1 aligns across 10 bases. The germline gives CDR1 MNHEY, CDR2 SMNVEV (reference sequence). The length of the CDR3 is 14 residues. After removal of 5 bases from V and 1 base from J, the junction contained 1 base not matched to a gene. Written as DNA, the CDR3 is TGTGCCAGCAGTCGGACAGGGGGTAACTATGGCTACACCTTC. Translation: CASSRTGGNYGYTF.

The rearrangement uses TRBV19 and TRBJ2-5; D may be TRBD1 (5 bases). Trimming left V 1 base short and J 4 bases short, with 7 bases between. Looked up from germline, CDR1 is LNHDA and CDR2 is SQIVND (reference sequence). The CDR3 has 13 residues. CDR3 bases: TGTGCCAGTAGTATAGGACAGATAGAGACCCAGTACTTC. Translating gives CASSIGQIETQYF.

This chain uses TRBV19 with TRBJ2-4; TRBD2 matches 7 bases. CDR1 is LNHDA, CDR2 SQIVND, per germline (reference sequence). V shed 3 bases, J shed 1 base, and the junction held 15 bases outside the gene matches. The CDR3 runs to 19 residues. The CDR3 here is CASSIGEGRGSLAKNIQYF. In nucleotides, the CDR3 is TGTGCCAGTAGTATTGGGGAGGGTAGGGGTTCATTGGCCAAAAACATTCAGTACTTC. Drawing the rest from reference TRBV19 and TRBJ2-4, the complete variable domain is DGGITQSPKYLFRKEGQNVTLSCEQNLNHDAMYWYRQDPGQGLRLIYYSQIVNDFQKGDIAEGYSVSREKKESFPLTVTSAQKNPTAFYLCASSIGEGRGSLAKNIQYFGAGTRLSVL.

The chain carries TRBV3-1 (or the pseudogene TRBV3-2) and TRBJ2-3; TRBD2 matches 11 bases. The germline V gene has CDR1 LGHDT and CDR2 YNNKEL (reference sequence). V lost 6 bases to trimming and J lost 1 base; unmatched junction nucleotides: 12. The CDR3 totals 18 residues. In DNA form, the CDR3 reads TGTGCCAGCAGTCTTGAACGACCGGGACTAGCGGGCACAGATACGCAGTATTTT. It specifies CASSLERPGLAGTDTQYF.

This clone was seen a few times. V and J are TRBV13 and TRBJ2-6; no definite D call. The CDR3 runs 15 residues. V was pared by 5 bases and J by 4 bases, with 12 bases between. The germline CDR1 and CDR2 sequences are PRHDT and FYEKMQ (reference sequence). CDR3 sequence: CASSLNSLGANVLTF. DNA of the CDR3: TGTGCCAGCAGCCTAAATAGTCTCGGGGCCAACGTCCTGACTTTC. Filled out from reference TRBV13 and TRBJ2-6, the complete variable domain reads AAGVIQSPRHLIKEKRETATLKCYPIPRHDTVYWYQQGPGQDPQFLISFYEKMQSDKGSIPDRFSAQQFSDYHSELNMSSLELGDSALYFCASSLNSLGANVLTFGAGSRLTVL.

The chain is built from TRBV5-1 and TRBJ1-1, with D unresolved. Germline CDR1 is SGHRS and CDR2 is YFSETQ. This CDR3 has 15 amino acids. V was cut by 0 bases and J by 3 bases, with 12 bases left in between. CDR3 sequence (DNA): TGCGCCAGCAGCTTGGGAGGTCCGGGGTACACTGAAGCTTTCTTT. Its translation is CASSLGGPGYTEAFF.

The chain combines TRBV9 with TRBJ2-2; D is ambiguous. The germline V and J ends were trimmed by 3 bases and 2 bases, with 8 bases remaining between them. Germline CDR1 is SGDLS and CDR2 is YYNGEE. The CDR3 sequence is 14 residues long. CDR3 bases: TGTGCCAGCAGCGCTTTGGGCAACACCGGGGAGCTGTTTTTT. Its protein product is CASSALGNTGELFF.

V usage is TRBV30 and J usage is TRBJ1-2; 8 bases line up with TRBD1. Germline lookup yields CDR1 GTSNPN and CDR2 SVGIG (reference sequence). This CDR3 has 14 amino acids. Unmatched junction bases numbered 11, after V lost 7 bases and J lost 4 bases. The CDR3 nucleotides read TGTGCCTTCGGGACAGGTTTCGAGGGCTATGGCTACACCTTC. The encoded protein is CAFGTGFEGYGYTF. The variable domain in full, completed from reference TRBV30 and TRBJ1-2, reads SQTIHQWPATLVQPVGSPLSLECTVEGTSNPNLYWYRQAAGRGLQLLFYSVGIGQISSEVPQNLSASRPQDRQFILSSKKLLLSDSGFYLCAFGTGFEGYGYTFGSGTRLTVV.

The rearrangement links TRBV2 to TRBJ1-2; a weak D match, TRBD1 (6 bases). The CDR3 totals 14 residues. The germline CDR1 and CDR2 sequences are SNHLY and FYNNEI. V shed 8 bases and J shed 3 bases, with 16 bases lying between them. This chain's CDR3 is CASPPAGGDYGYTF. The CDR3 nucleotides read TGTGCCAGCCCCCCCGCGGGGGGCGACTATGGCTACACCTTC.

This chain joins TRBV19 and TRBJ2-7; possibly TRBD1 for D (5 bases). The V gene lost 3 bases and the J gene lost 1 base, with 13 bases spanning the gap. Germline assignment: CDR1 LNHDA and CDR2 SQIVND (reference sequence). The CDR3 loop spans 15 amino acids. For the CDR3, the DNA is TGTGCCAGTAGTATTGGCAGGGATCTATCCTACGAGCAGTACTTC. This gives the protein CASSIGRDLSYEQYF.

This chain connects TRBV4-2 to TRBJ2-3; a possible D gene is TRBD2 (5 bases). Trimming cost V 1 base and J 1 base, with 12 bases left between them. This CDR3 has 16 residues. Looked up from germline, CDR1 is LGHNA and CDR2 is YNFKEQ. The CDR3 DNA reads TGTGCCAGCAGCCAAGTATCGGGGTCTGGCACAGATACGCAGTATTTT. Translation gives CASSQVSGSGTDTQYF.

This clone was seen only a few times. The chain combines TRBV24-1 with TRBJ2-6; D gene ambiguous. V lost 2 bases and J lost 0, with 4 bases in between. The germline V gene encodes CDR1 KGHDR and CDR2 SFDVKD. The CDR3 totals 15 residues. The CDR3: CATSDSSSGANVLTF. CDR3 in DNA: TGTGCCACCAGTGATTCGAGCTCTGGGGCCAACGTCCTGACTTTC.

This clone has a single count. CDR3 DNA sequence: TGTGCCTGGAATAGGCAGGGATACACCGGGGAGCTGTTTTTT. This gives the protein CAWNRQGYTGELFF. The chain joins TRBV30 to TRBJ2-2; D may be TRBD1 (5 bases). Germline CDR1 GTSNPN, CDR2 SVGIG (reference sequence). The germline V and J ends were trimmed by 4 bases and 3 bases, with 12 bases remaining between them. This CDR3 is 14 amino acids long.

The rearrangement uses TRBV7-9 and TRBJ2-1; D unclear. The CDR3 contains 12 residues. With 3 bases removed from V and 5 bases from J, the gap between germline ends came to 5 bases. Germline V gene data show CDR1 as SEHNR and CDR2 as FQNEAQ (reference sequence). The CDR3 loop is CASSLRDNEQFF. CDR3 nucleotides: TGTGCCAGCAGCTTGAGAGACAATGAGCAGTTCTTC.

In the case of this clone: The same CDR3 is also encoded by other DNA sequences in this sample. CDR3 sequence: CASSSGTGNTEAFF. DNA for the CDR3: TGCGCCAGCAGCTCCGGGACAGGGAACACTGAAGCTTTCTTT. The chain has TRBV5-1 and TRBJ1-1; TRBD1 agrees at 8 bases. Germline V lookup: CDR1 SGHRS, CDR2 YFSETQ. The V segment lost 3 bases and the J segment 1 base; nucleotides outside the gene matches: 2. This CDR3 is 14 amino acids long.

A few counts support this clone. The chain combines TRBV6-2 or TRBV6-3 with TRBJ1-5; TRBD1 matches 8 bases. The CDR3 sequence is 16 residues long. V was clipped by 6 bases and J by 5 bases; unmatched bases: 12. CDR1 and CDR2 from the germline V gene are MNHEY and SVGEGT. CDR3 nucleotides: TGTGCCAGCAGCCCCCTCCGGGACAGGTTTCATCAGCCCCAGCATTTT. This codes for CASSPLRDRFHQPQHF.

The chain links TRBV7-9 to TRBJ2-2; D possibly corresponds to TRBD1 (6 bases). This CDR3 has 16 residues. The V and J ends lost 5 bases and 0 bases respectively, with 13 bases between them. Germline V gives CDR1 SEHNR, CDR2 FQNEAQ (reference sequence). This CDR3 reads CASSRRTDANTGELFF. CDR3 bases: TGTGCCAGCAGCCGAAGGACAGACGCGAACACCGGGGAGCTGTTTTTT.

The CDR3 is CASRYEQGLGYTF. CDR3 nucleotide sequence: TGCGCCAGCAGATACGAACAGGGCTTAGGCTACACCTTC. The V gene is TRBV5-1, the J gene TRBJ1-2, with a possible D match to TRBD1 (6 bases). V lost 5 bases to trimming and J lost 8 bases, with 16 bases between them. The CDR3 has 13 residues. Germline-derived CDR1 and CDR2 are SGHRS and YFSETQ.

The chain recombines TRBV20-1 with TRBJ2-7; 10 nucleotides line up with TRBD1. The CDR3 loop spans 16 amino acids. Trimming cost V 3 bases and J 5 bases; bases outside gene matches: 13. CDR1 is DFQATT, CDR2 SNEGSKA, per germline (reference sequence). The CDR3 DNA reads TGCAGTGCTAGTGGCCTCGCATCGGACAGGGGGAACGAGCAGTACTTC. It yields the protein CSASGLASDRGNEQYF.

The rearrangement joins TRBV27 to TRBJ2-7, with a weak D call TRBD2 (7 bases). Deletions cut 5 bases from V and 0 bases from J, with 11 bases between. Germline CDR1 is MNHEY and CDR2 is SMNVEV (reference sequence). This CDR3 is 14 amino acids long. The CDR3 sequence: CASSGGGLSYEQYF. The CDR3 DNA is TGTGCCAGCAGTGGGGGGGGCCTCTCCTACGAGCAGTACTTC.

The genes are TRBV30 and TRBJ1-2; weak D call: TRBD1 (6 bases). The V and J ends lost 4 bases and 7 bases respectively, with 16 bases between them. This CDR3 has 13 residues. In germline, CDR1 is GTSNPN, CDR2 SVGIG (reference sequence). CDR3 DNA: TGTGCCTGGAATGTCCCAAAAGGGGGTGGCTACACCTTC. Its translation: CAWNVPKGGGYTF.

This rearrangement joins TRBV7-9 to TRBJ2-5, with no clear D. V dropped 4 bases and J dropped 5 bases, with 5 bases sitting between them. The CDR3 is 11 residues long. Per germline, CDR1 SEHNR and CDR2 FQNEAQ (reference sequence). CDR3 coding DNA: TGTGCCAGCAGCTCTTCGGAGACCCAGTACTTC. Its protein product is CASSSSETQYF.

The chain is built from TRBV5-1 and TRBJ2-5; TRBD1 might be the D (6 bases). This CDR3 comprises 15 residues. CDR1 SGHRS and CDR2 YFSETQ come from the germline V gene. The V and J ends lost 4 bases and 5 bases respectively, with 18 bases between them. DNA of the CDR3: TGCGCCAGCAGCCCCGGCTGGGGGCGACAGGAGACCCAGTACTTC. Its translation: CASSPGWGRQETQYF.